The T cell receptor (beta chain) under discussion was sequenced for a study of human T cells and chemical hapten exposure. Study-level information: Sensitization applied 2% DPC to around 2 cm by around 2 cm of upper inner arm skin. Findings of the study overall: Because all patients had alopecia, their immune responses might differ from healthy ones.

Unique molecular identifiers were linked by the library to individual cDNA molecules. In TCRdb, the RACE reads were re-called with MiXCR into one record per CDR3 protein. Here the sample spans more than 50,000 distinct CDR3 sequences, approximately 6.7% being singletons. Germline V gene data show CDR1 as SGHAT and CDR2 as FQNNGV. The CDR3 sequence is 13 residues long. The V end was cut by 5 bases, the J end by 5 bases, with 12 bases between. Time point reported: pre-sensitization, week 0. As for treatment: therapeutic diphenylcyclopropenone sensitization with weekly scalp DPC. This clonotype was picked up many times. Its antigen is as yet unknown.

The sequences come from whole blood, collected in connection with sensitization to the hapten diphenylcyclopropenone (DPC). The receptor was derived from a woman in her thirties with alopecia areata. Some clones in this sample may be carry-over from other donors' samples. This sequence joins TRBV11-2 and TRBJ2-5, with D perhaps TRBD1 (6 bases). The CDR3 here is CASSGQTGETQYF. CDR3 DNA: TGTGCCAGCAGCGGACAGACCGGGGAGACCCAGTACTTC.